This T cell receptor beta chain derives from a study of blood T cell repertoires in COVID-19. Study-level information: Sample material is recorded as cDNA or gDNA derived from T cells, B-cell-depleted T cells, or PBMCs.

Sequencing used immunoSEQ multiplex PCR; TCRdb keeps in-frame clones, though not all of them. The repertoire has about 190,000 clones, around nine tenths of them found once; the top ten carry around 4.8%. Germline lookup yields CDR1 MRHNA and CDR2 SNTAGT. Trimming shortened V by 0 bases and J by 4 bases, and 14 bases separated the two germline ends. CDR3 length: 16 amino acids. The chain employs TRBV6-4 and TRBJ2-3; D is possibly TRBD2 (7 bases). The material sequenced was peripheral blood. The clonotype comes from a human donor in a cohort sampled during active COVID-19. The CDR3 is CASSDSAGEGADTQYF. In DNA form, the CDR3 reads TGTGCCAGCAGTGACTCTGCGGGAGAGGGGGCAGATACGCAGTATTTT.